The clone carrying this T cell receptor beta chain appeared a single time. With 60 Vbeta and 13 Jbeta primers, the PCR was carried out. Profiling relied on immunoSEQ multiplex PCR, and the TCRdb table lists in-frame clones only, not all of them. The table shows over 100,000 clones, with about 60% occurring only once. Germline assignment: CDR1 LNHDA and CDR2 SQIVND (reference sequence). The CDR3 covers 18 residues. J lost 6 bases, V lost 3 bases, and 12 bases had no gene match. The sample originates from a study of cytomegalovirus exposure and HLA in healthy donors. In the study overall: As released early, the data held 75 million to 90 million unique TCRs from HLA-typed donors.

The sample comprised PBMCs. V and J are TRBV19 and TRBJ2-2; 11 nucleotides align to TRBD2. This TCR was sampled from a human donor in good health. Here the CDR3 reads CASSMLGLAGGPSGELFF. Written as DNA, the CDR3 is TGTGCCAGTAGTATGCTCGGGTTAGCGGGAGGGCCGTCCGGGGAGCTGTTTTTT.